Presented here are 12 T cell receptor beta chains from one specimen sequenced in a study of T cells after yellow fever vaccination (dated by TCRdb to about 2019). The sample's treatment or condition, from its label and the paper: live attenuated yellow fever vaccine strain. Libraries were constructed by 5' RACE. Sequencer: Illumina NovaSeq 6000. TCRdb trimmed the raw reads at Q25, called clones with MiXCR and kept productive beta chains. Identical CDR3 proteins give one entry, which carries the most common genes and DNA. The sample table records hundreds of thousands of distinct CDR3 sequences; 18% of these occur just once. In total, the top ten clones hold over 15% of the sample. Here the sequenced sample was PBMCs, taken before the yellow fever booster vaccination. These receptors were collected from a man between 18 and 35 years old who received the YFV17D yellow fever vaccine.

In its sample, this clonotype was seen a few times. The chain couples TRBV25-1 to TRBJ1-3; D remains unclear. The V gene's germline CDR1 is MGHDK and CDR2 SYGVNS. The V gene lost 0 bases and the J gene lost 0 bases, with 6 bases spanning the gap. This CDR3 region has 15 residues. The CDR3 DNA reads as TGTGCCAGCAGTGAATACGGCACCTCTGGAAACACCATATATTTT. As protein: CASSEYGTSGNTIYF.

This sequence joins TRBV25-1 and TRBJ1-1; TRBD1 matches at 8 bases. CDR3 size: 15 residues. V dropped 4 bases and J dropped 1; count of bases not matched to a gene: 5. Germline-derived CDR1 and CDR2 are MGHDK and SYGVNS. Here the CDR3 reads CASSVAGTGNTEAFF. As DNA, the CDR3 is TGTGCCAGCAGTGTTGCCGGGACAGGGAACACTGAAGCTTTCTTT. The entire variable domain, with the rest obtained from reference TRBV25-1 and TRBJ1-1, is as follows: EADIYQTPRYLVIGTGKKITLECSQTMGHDKMYWYQQDPGMELHLIHYSYGVNSTEKGDLSSESTVSRIRTEHFPLTLESARPSHTSQYLCASSVAGTGNTEAFFGQGTRLTVV.

The table lists this clonotype with a few counts. This chain links TRBV12-3 or TRBV12-4 with TRBJ2-7; perhaps D is TRBD1 or TRBD2 (5 bases each). CDR3 length: 12 amino acids. The ends were cut back, 3 bases at V and 7 bases at J, with 10 bases in the middle. The CDR3 loop is CASSLGVGEQYV. The DNA of the CDR3 is TGTGCCAGCAGTTTGGGGGTCGGGGAGCAGTACGTC.

This clonotype was detected only a few times. V and J are TRBV21-1 and TRBJ2-7. TRBV21-1 is recorded as a pseudogene. The CDR3 contains 12 residues. The DNA of the CDR3 is TGTGCCAGCAGCAAACCCGTTTACGAGCAGTACGTC. This encodes CASSKPVYEQYV.

The rearrangement uses TRBV4-3 and TRBJ2-6, with 11 bases fitting TRBD2. The length of the CDR3 is 19 residues. Trimming cost V 2 bases and J 0 bases; bases outside gene matches: 6. Looked up from germline, CDR1 is LGHNA and CDR2 is YSLEER. CDR3 nucleotide sequence: TGCGCCAGCAGCCAATTTGGGACTAGCGGATACTCTGGGGCCAACGTCCTGACTTTC. It specifies CASSQFGTSGYSGANVLTF.

This clonotype was recorded a few times. The rearrangement joins TRBV15 to TRBJ2-1; D not certain. The V end was cut by 0 bases, the J end by 6 bases, with 12 bases between. Germline CDR1 is LNHNV and CDR2 is YYDKDF (reference sequence). This CDR3 is 15 amino acids long. CDR3 DNA sequence: TGTGCCACCAGCAGAGACCCACTCGGCGGCAATGAGCAGTTCTTC. Encoded protein: CATSRDPLGGNEQFF.

This clonotype appeared a few times. J is TRBJ2-7 and V is TRBV6-5; D is possibly TRBD2 (6 bases). With 6 bases removed from V and 0 bases from J, the gap between germline ends came to 12 bases. CDR3 length: 14 residues. Germline values: CDR1 MNHEY, CDR2 SVGAGI. The CDR3 region is CASRPGLSSYEQYF. CDR3 DNA: TGTGCCAGCAGGCCGGGACTTAGCTCCTACGAGCAGTACTTC.

This chain joins TRBV18 and TRBJ2-5; D gene uncertain. The germline gives CDR1 KGHSH, CDR2 LQKENI. V lost 2 bases and J 5 bases, leaving 12 bases between the germline ends. The CDR3 has 14 residues. The CDR3 protein is CASSPDGFRETQYF. CDR3 nucleotides: TGTGCCAGCTCACCAGATGGGTTCAGGGAGACCCAGTACTTC.

This chain joins TRBV5-6 and TRBJ2-5, with D possibly TRBD2 on 7 matching bases. Germline CDR1 is SGHDT and CDR2 is YYEEEE. The CDR3 is 15 residues long. The V and J ends lost 1 base and 5 bases respectively, with 15 bases between them. The CDR3 DNA is TGTGCCAGCAGCTTGTACGGGGGGCGATCGGAGACCCAGTACTTC. Residues: CASSLYGGRSETQYF.

This clonotype was seen a few times. The V gene is TRBV7-2, the J gene TRBJ1-1, with D possibly TRBD1 on 6 matching bases. Germline loops: CDR1 SGHTA, CDR2 FQGNSA. The CDR3 has 14 residues. Trimming removed 2 bases from V and 4 bases from J, with 11 bases in between. The CDR3 is CASSLLGGPTEAFF. The CDR3 nucleotides read TGTGCCAGCAGCTTACTAGGGGGGCCCACTGAAGCTTTCTTT. Complete variable domain (other parts from reference TRBV7-2 and TRBJ1-1): GAGVSQSPSNKVTEKGKDVELRCDPISGHTALYWYRQSLGQGLEFLIYFQGNSAPDKSGLPSDRFSAERTGGSVSTLTIQRTQQEDSAVYLCASSLLGGPTEAFFGQGTRLTVV.

This clonotype showed up many times. This chain joins TRBV10-3 and TRBJ1-2, with 7 positions matching TRBD1. V was clipped by 3 bases and J by 4 bases; unmatched bases: 8. Germline CDR1 ENHRY, CDR2 SYGVKD. CDR3 size: 15 residues. The CDR3 loop reads CAISDVGTDVYGYTF. In DNA, the CDR3 is TGTGCCATCAGTGATGTTGGGACAGATGTCTATGGCTACACCTTC.

The chain employs TRBV10-3 and TRBJ2-7; unclear D gene. The CDR3 extends over 14 amino acids. The germline gives CDR1 ENHRY, CDR2 SYGVKD. Between the trimmed V and J ends, which lost 11 bases and 2 bases, there was a span of 19 bases. CDR3: CASRSDPSPYEQYV. DNA for the CDR3: TGTGCCTCCCGCTCCGACCCGTCCCCCTACGAGCAGTACGTC.